These T cell receptor beta chains were read from a single sample in a study of immune cell composition in non-small cell lung cancer. Clones were read by immunoSEQ multiplex PCR, and TCRdb kept only the in-frame ones, dropping some. Of around 7,300 clones listed, approximately 84% are singletons. Material: non-adjacent lung tissue. These receptors were obtained from a human donor with non-small cell lung cancer. CDR3s include the opening cysteine and the closing phenylalanine or tryptophan. D genes are given only for firm matches. Expanded clones are given a class, and other clones once, few, many or no size at all.

abundance	v_gene	d_gene	j_gene	CDR3nt	CDR3aa
.	TRBV7-2	.	TRBJ1-1	TGTGCCAGCCCACAACCGTTGATGAACACTGAAGCTTTCTTT	CASPQPLMNTEAFF
.	TRBV28	TRBD1	TRBJ1-5	TGTGCCAGCAGTTCCTCGGACAGGGGTCAGCATTTT	CASSSSDRGQHF
once	TRBV7-1	.	TRBJ1-6	TGTGCCAGCACCCTTGGGAATTCACCCCTCCACTTT	CASTLGNSPLHF
few	TRBV7-3	.	TRBJ1-2	TGTGCCAGCAGCTTAAGGGCTGGGCTCTATGGCTACACCTTC	CASSLRAGLYGYTF
.	TRBV4-2	.	TRBJ2-4	TGTGCCAGCAGCCAAGATCAGGCATTATTAAAAAACATTCAGTACTTC	CASSQDQALLKNIQYF
few	TRBV19	TRBD1	TRBJ1-2	TGTGCCAGTAGTTACAGGGGAAGGGCTAACTATGGCTACACCTTC	CASSYRGRANYGYTF
.	TRBV10-3	TRBD1	TRBJ2-5	TGTGCCTTATCGTCGACAGGGGAAGAGACCCAGTACTTC	CALSSTGEETQYF
.	TRBV7-3	.	TRBJ2-3	TGTGCCAGCAGCTCCCTCGGCGGGGTCACAGATACGCAGTATTTT	CASSSLGGVTDTQYF
.	TRBV5-4	.	TRBJ1-4	TGTGCCAGCAGCCCGCCGGGAACAACTAATGAAAAACTGTTTTTT	CASSPPGTTNEKLFF
.	TRBV11-1	TRBD2	TRBJ2-2	TGTGCCAGCAGACTAGCGCCTAGCACCGGGGAGCTGTTTTTT	CASRLAPSTGELFF
.	TRBV10-3	.	TRBJ2-5	TGTGCCATCAGTGAAGGGGGGGCAGTGGAGACCCAGTACTTC	CAISEGGAVETQYF
.	TRBV7-9	.	TRBJ2-2	TGTGCCAGCAGCTTACAGGGTATCGGGGAGCTGTTTTTT	CASSLQGIGELFF
.	TRBV7-2	.	TRBJ1-2	TGTGCCAGCAGCTTAGGAGGGAGAAAGGGCGGCTACACCTTC	CASSLGGRKGGYTF
.	TRBV7-3	.	TRBJ2-5	TGTGCCAGCAGCCTTGGGGCCCGTGTCTCTAGGGGAGAGACCCAGTACTTC	CASSLGARVSRGETQYF
.	TRBV28	TRBD1	TRBJ1-2	TGTGCCAGCTACACAGGGGGACGTGGCTACACCTTC	CASYTGGRGYTF
once	TRBV28	.	TRBJ2-2	TGTGCCAGCAGTTATATCGCGCCAGGGGCCACCGGGGAGCTGTTTTTT	CASSYIAPGATGELFF
.	TRBV10-2	TRBD1	TRBJ2-2	TGCGCCAGCAGTGAGGGACAGGGGAACACCGGGGAGCTGTTTTTT	CASSEGQGNTGELFF
.	TRBV7-9	.	TRBJ2-7	TGTGCCAGCAGCAACATCGCCTCTACGAGGCAGTACTTC	CASSNIASTRQYF
.	TRBV6-6	TRBD1	TRBJ1-1	TGTGCCAGCAGTCATACTTTACAGGGGGTGACTGAAGCTTTCTTT	CASSHTLQGVTEAFF
once	TRBV9	TRBD2	TRBJ2-1	TGTGCCAGCAGCGGATCCGAGCTAGCGGGGGGTTACAATGAGCAGTTCTTC	CASSGSELAGGYNEQFF
.	TRBV19	.	TRBJ2-7	TGTGCCAGTAGTGACACCTACGAGCAGTACTTC	CASSDTYEQYF
.	TRBV7-2	.	TRBJ2-3	TGTGCCAGCAGCTTAACTCCCTTGGTGTTAGAGTATTTT	CASSLTPLVLEYF
.	TRBV19	TRBD2	TRBJ2-1	TGTGCCAGTAGTGATCCCGGGACTAGCGGGGGGGCCTACAATGAGCAGTTCTTC	CASSDPGTSGGAYNEQFF
.	TRBV7-8	TRBD1	TRBJ2-7	TGTGCCAGCAGCTTAGTGACAGGGAGCTCCTACGAGCAGTACTTC	CASSLVTGSSYEQYF
.	TRBV2	TRBD1	TRBJ2-5	TGTGCCAGCAGCACAGGGGGAGGCGGGGAGACCCAGTACTTC	CASSTGGGGETQYF
.	TRBV4-2	.	TRBJ1-2	TGTGCCAGCAGCCTGCGCGTAGGCTATGGCTACACCTTC	CASSLRVGYGYTF
once	TRBV9	TRBD1	TRBJ2-2	TGTGCCAGCAGCGTAGGACAGGGCAAAACCGGGGAGCTGTTTTTT	CASSVGQGKTGELFF
.	TRBV4-3	TRBD1	TRBJ1-5	TGCGCCAGCAGCCCCGGGACAGGGAGCAATCAGCCCCAGCATTTT	CASSPGTGSNQPQHF
.	TRBV2	.	TRBJ1-1	TGTGCCAGCAGCCGCGCCGAACTGAACACTGAAGCTTTCTTT	CASSRAELNTEAFF
few	TRBV7-2	TRBD1	TRBJ1-1	TGTGCCAGCAGAGACAGGGGAAACACTGAAGCTTTCTTT	CASRDRGNTEAFF
.	TRBV11-3	TRBD2	TRBJ2-1	TGTGCCAGCAGCTGGCCGACTAGCGGGGCCTACAATGAGCAGTTCTTC	CASSWPTSGAYNEQFF
.	TRBV28	.	TRBJ1-5	TGTGCCAGCAGTTTGGGGGAGAGAAATCAGCCCCAGCATTTT	CASSLGERNQPQHF
.	TRBV6-5	.	TRBJ1-4	TGTGCCAGCAGCCAAGGGAGAACTAATGAAAAACTGTTTTTT	CASSQGRTNEKLFF
.	TRBV27	.	TRBJ1-1	TGTGCCAGCAGTTTACGGGGGAGCAACACTGAAGCTTTCTTT	CASSLRGSNTEAFF
.	TRBV7-9	TRBD1	TRBJ2-2	TGTGCCAGCAGCTTAGAAACAGGGGGGACCGGGGAGCTGTTTTTT	CASSLETGGTGELFF
.	TRBV15	.	TRBJ2-5	TGTGCCACCAGGCCGAGACTAGTCCGAGAGACCCAGTACTTC	CATRPRLVRETQYF
.	TRBV21-1	.	TRBJ1-4	TGTGCCAGCAGCAAAGCCGACAGGGGTACGGATGAAAAACTGTTTTTT	CASSKADRGTDEKLFF
.	TRBV7-2	.	TRBJ2-3	TGTGCCAGCAGTCCAGGGGCGGGTCGAGCTTACGGCACAGATACGCAGTATTTT	CASSPGAGRAYGTDTQYF
.	TRBV5-4	TRBD1	TRBJ2-4	TGTGCCAGCAGCTTCGATGGACGCAGACAGGGAGCCAAAAACATTCAGTACTTC	CASSFDGRRQGAKNIQYF
once	TRBV18	.	TRBJ1-4	TGTGCCAGCTCACCCCCGACGGGGCTGGAAGAAAAACTGTTTTTT	CASSPPTGLEEKLFF
.	TRBV7-9	.	TRBJ2-5	TGTGCCAGCAGCTTACCCCTGTCTTACCCCCAAGAGACCCAGTACTTC	CASSLPLSYPQETQYF
.	TRBV27	.	TRBJ2-6	TGTGCCAGCAGTCCGATATTCTCTGGGGCCAACGTCCTGACTTTC	CASSPIFSGANVLTF
.	TRBV10-3	.	TRBJ2-5	TGTGCCATCAGTGCGAGGGAGGTGGAGACCCAGTACTTC	CAISAREVETQYF
.	TRBV5-4	TRBD1	TRBJ2-2	TGTGCCAGCAGCTTGGAACCGGGACAGGGGCGCACCGGGGAGCTGTTTTTT	CASSLEPGQGRTGELFF
.	TRBV4-1	.	TRBJ1-1	TGCGCCAGCAGCCAAGAAACGATCCTAGGACCGTTGAACACTGAAGCTTTCTTT	CASSQETILGPLNTEAFF
once	TRBV19	TRBD1	TRBJ2-7	TGTGCCAGTACCCCGGGACAGGATAATTCCTACGAGCAGTACTTC	CASTPGQDNSYEQYF
.	TRBV4-3	TRBD2	TRBJ2-7	TGCGCCAGCAGCTACAGGGTCGGACTAGCGGGGTCACCCTACGAGCAGTACTTC	CASSYRVGLAGSPYEQYF
few	TRBV4-1	.	TRBJ1-3	TGCGCCAGCAGCTTAGGCCCCAGAGCAAACACCATATATTTT	CASSLGPRANTIYF
.	TRBV27	.	TRBJ2-2	TGTGCCAGCAGTTTTGGCGATTGGAGGACCGGGGAGCTGTTTTTT	CASSFGDWRTGELFF
once	TRBV6-5	TRBD2	TRBJ2-3	TGTGCCACCCAACTGGGACTAGCGGGGATGGCTACGCAGTATTTT	CATQLGLAGMATQYF
.	TRBV11-3	.	TRBJ2-1	TGTGCCAGCAGCGAAGGCCTAATTGGAGGTGAGCAGTTCTTC	CASSEGLIGGEQFF
.	TRBV11-2	.	TRBJ2-3	TGTGCCAGCAGCTTAGAAGCTAGGCCTGATACGCAGTATTTT	CASSLEARPDTQYF
.	TRBV6-1	TRBD1	TRBJ2-2	TGTGCCAGCAGCCCCGCGGACAGGGACACCGGGGAGCTGTTTTTT	CASSPADRDTGELFF